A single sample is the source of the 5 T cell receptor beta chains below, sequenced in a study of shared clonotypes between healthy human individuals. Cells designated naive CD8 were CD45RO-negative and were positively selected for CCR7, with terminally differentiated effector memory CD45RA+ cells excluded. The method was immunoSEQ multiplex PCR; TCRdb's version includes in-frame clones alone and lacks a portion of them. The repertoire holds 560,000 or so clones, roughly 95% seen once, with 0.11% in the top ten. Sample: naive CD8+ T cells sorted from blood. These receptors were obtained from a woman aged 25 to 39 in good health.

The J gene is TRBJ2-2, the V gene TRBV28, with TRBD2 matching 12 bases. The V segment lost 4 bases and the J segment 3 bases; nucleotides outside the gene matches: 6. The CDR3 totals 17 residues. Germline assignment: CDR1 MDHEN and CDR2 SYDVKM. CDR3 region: CASSYPLAGGDTGELFF. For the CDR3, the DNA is TGTGCCAGCAGTTATCCTCTAGCGGGAGGGGACACCGGGGAGCTGTTTTTT.

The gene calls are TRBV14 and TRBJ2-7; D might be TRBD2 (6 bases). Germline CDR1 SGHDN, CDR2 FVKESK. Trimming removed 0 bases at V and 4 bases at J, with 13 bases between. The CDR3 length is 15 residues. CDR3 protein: CASSQDIGGVYEQYF. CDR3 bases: TGTGCCAGCAGCCAAGATATCGGGGGAGTTTACGAGCAGTACTTC.

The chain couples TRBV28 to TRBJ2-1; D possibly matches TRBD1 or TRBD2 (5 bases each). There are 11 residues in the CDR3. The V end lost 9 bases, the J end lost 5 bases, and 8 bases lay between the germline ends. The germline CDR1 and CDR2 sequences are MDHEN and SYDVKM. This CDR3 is CASRGHNEQFF. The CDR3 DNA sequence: TGTGCCAGTCGGGGCCACAATGAGCAGTTCTTC. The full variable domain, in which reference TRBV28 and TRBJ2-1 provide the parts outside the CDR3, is DVKVTQSSRYLVKRTGEKVFLECVQDMDHENMFWYRQDPGLGLRLIYFSYDVKMKEKGDIPEGYSVSREKKERFSLILESASTNQTSMYLCASRGHNEQFFGPGTRLTVL.

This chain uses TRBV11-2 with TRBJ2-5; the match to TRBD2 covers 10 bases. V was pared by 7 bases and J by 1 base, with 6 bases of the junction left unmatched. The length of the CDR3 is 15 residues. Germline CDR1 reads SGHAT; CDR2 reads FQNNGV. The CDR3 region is CASNVAGGLQETQYF. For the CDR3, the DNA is TGTGCCAGCAACGTAGCGGGAGGACTCCAAGAGACCCAGTACTTC.

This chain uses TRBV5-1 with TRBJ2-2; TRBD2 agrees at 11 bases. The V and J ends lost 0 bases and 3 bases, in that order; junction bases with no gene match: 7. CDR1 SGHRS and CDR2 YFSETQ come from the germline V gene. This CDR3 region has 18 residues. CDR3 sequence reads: CASSLVVAGGPDTGELFF. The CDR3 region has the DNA TGCGCCAGCAGCTTGGTGGTAGCGGGAGGGCCCGACACCGGGGAGCTGTTTTTT.